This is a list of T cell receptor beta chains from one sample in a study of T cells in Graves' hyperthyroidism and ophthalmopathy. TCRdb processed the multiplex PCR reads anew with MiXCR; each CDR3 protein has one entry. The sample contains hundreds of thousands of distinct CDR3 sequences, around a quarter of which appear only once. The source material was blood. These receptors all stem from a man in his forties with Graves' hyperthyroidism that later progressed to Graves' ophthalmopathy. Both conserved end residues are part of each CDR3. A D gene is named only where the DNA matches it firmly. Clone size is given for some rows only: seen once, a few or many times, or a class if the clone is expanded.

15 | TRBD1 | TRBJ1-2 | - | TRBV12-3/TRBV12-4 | CASSSDRDRGYGYTF | TGTGCCAGCAGTTCGGATCGAGACAGGGGTTATGGCTACACCTTC
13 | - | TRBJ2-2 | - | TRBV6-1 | CASSPFNTGELFF | TGTGCCAGCAGTCCCTTTAACACCGGGGAGCTGTTTTTT
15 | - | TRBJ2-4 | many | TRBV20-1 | CSADDTHLAKNIQYF | TGCAGTGCTGATGACACTCACCTAGCCAAAAACATTCAGTACTTC
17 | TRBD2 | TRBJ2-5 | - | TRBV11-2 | CASSSTLAGTPQETQYF | TGTGCCAGCAGCTCCACACTAGCGGGAACCCCCCAAGAGACCCAGTACTTC
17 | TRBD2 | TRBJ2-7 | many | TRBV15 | CATSRVDLASGSYEQYF | TGTGCCACCAGCAGAGTTGATTTGGCTAGCGGGAGCTACGAGCAGTACTTC
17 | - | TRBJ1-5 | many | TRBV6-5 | CASFRGITPEPNQPQHF | TGTGCCAGCTTCCGCGGCATCACCCCGGAACCTAATCAGCCCCAGCATTTT
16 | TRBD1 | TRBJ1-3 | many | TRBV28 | CASSSYRDRAGNTIYF | TGTGCCAGCAGTTCTTACCGGGACAGGGCAGGAAACACCATATATTTT
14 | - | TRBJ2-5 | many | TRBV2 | CASSESANQETQYF | TGTGCCAGCAGTGAATCAGCTAACCAAGAGACCCAGTACTTC
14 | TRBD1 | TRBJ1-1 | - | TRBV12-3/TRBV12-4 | CASSSGQEATEAFF | TGTGCCAGCAGTTCCGGACAGGAAGCGACTGAAGCTTTCTTT
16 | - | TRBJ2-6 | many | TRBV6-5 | CASSYSYGAGANVLTF | TGTGCCAGCAGTTACTCGTATGGAGCAGGGGCCAACGTCCTGACTTTC
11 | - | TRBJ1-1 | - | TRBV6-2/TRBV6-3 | CASSWGFEAFF | TGTGCCAGCAGCTGGGGTTTTGAAGCTTTCTTT
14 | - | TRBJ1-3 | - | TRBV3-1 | CASSQAGFGNTIYF | TGTGCCAGCAGCCAAGCTGGGTTTGGAAACACCATATATTTT
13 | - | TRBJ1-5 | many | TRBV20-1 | CSARKGGNQPQHF | TGCAGTGCCCGGAAAGGGGGTAATCAGCCCCAGCATTTT
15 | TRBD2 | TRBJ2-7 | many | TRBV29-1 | CSVLPTLAGSYEQYF | TGCAGCGTTCTCCCCACACTAGCGGGGTCCTACGAGCAGTACTTC
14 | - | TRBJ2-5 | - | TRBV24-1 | CATSGGSGRETQYF | TGTGCCACCAGTGGGGGGTCGGGGCGAGAGACCCAGTACTTC
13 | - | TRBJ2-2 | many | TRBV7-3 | CASSRGNTGELFF | TGTGCCAGCAGCAGAGGGAACACCGGGGAGCTGTTTTTT
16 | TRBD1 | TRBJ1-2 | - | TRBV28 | CASISPGTVSNYGYTF | TGTGCCAGCATCTCACCCGGGACAGTCTCTAACTATGGCTACACCTTC
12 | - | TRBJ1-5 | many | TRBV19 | CASSIGGQPQHF | TGTGCCAGTAGTATCGGCGGTCAGCCCCAGCATTTT
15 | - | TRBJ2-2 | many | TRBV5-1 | CASSPTSQNTGELFF | TGCGCCAGCAGCCCCACGAGTCAGAACACCGGGGAGCTGTTTTTT
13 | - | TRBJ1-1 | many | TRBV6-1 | CASSEQSDTEAFF | TGTGCCAGCAGTGAACAGTCGGACACTGAAGCTTTCTTT
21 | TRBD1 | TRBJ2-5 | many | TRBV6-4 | CASSPGTGQGHYDGGQETQYF | TGTGCCAGCAGTCCGGGGACGGGACAGGGACATTATGACGGGGGCCAAGAGACCCAGTACTTC
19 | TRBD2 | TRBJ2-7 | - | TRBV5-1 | CASSLEGSPGLADLYEQYF | TGCGCCAGCAGCTTGGAGGGGAGCCCGGGACTAGCGGACCTCTACGAGCAGTACTTC
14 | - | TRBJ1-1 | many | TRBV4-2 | CASSQDSKNTEAFF | TGTGCCAGCAGCCAAGATAGTAAGAACACTGAAGCTTTCTTT
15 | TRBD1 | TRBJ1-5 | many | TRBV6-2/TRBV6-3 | CASSRTGVGNQPQHF | TGTGCCAGCAGTCGGACAGGGGTGGGCAATCAGCCCCAGCATTTT
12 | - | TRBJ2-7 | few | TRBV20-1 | CSATMSSYEQYF | TGCAGTGCTACCATGAGCTCCTACGAGCAGTACTTC
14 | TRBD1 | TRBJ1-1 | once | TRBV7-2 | CASSFHRDSTEAFF | TGTGCCAGCAGCTTCCACCGGGACAGCACTGAAGCTTTCTTT
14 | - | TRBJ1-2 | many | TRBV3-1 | CASSQWQLTDGYTF | TGTGCCAGCAGCCAGTGGCAGTTGACCGATGGCTACACCTTC
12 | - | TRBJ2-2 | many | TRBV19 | CASSIGDGELFF | TGTGCCAGTAGTATTGGGGACGGGGAGCTGTTTTTT
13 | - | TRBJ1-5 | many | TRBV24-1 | CATSRGRNQPQHF | TGTGCCACCAGCAGGGGCCGCAATCAGCCCCAGCATTTT
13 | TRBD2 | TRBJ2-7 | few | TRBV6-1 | CASSAGGGYEQYF | TGTGCCAGCTCGGCGGGGGGAGGCTACGAGCAGTACTTC
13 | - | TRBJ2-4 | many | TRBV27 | CASSLLDRNIQYF | TGTGCCAGCAGTTTATTAGACAGAAACATTCAGTACTTC
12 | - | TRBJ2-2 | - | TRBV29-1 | CSVGTNTGELFF | TGCAGCGTGGGTACGAACACCGGGGAGCTGTTTTTT
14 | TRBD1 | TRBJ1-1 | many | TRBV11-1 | CASSPIRGPGEAFF | TGTGCCAGCAGCCCCATCAGGGGGCCCGGTGAAGCTTTCTTT
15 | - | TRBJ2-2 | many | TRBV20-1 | CSASSPMREAGELFF | TGCAGTGCTAGTAGCCCCATGAGGGAGGCCGGGGAGCTGTTTTTT
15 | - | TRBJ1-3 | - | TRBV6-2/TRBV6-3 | CASGQGFASGNTIYF | TGTGCCAGCGGTCAGGGCTTTGCGTCTGGAAACACCATATATTTT
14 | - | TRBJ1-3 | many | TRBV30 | CAWSFLSSGNTIYF | TGTGCCTGGAGTTTCCTTAGCTCTGGAAACACCATATATTTT
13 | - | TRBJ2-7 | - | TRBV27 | CASSMTGVYEQYF | TGTGCCAGCAGCATGACAGGAGTCTACGAGCAGTACTTC
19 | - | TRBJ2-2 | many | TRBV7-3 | CASSLTHFRADPNTGELFF | TGTGCCAGCAGCTTAACCCACTTTCGGGCGGACCCGAACACCGGGGAGCTGTTTTTT
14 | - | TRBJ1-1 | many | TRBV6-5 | CASSHQPGYTEAFF | TGTGCCAGCAGTCACCAACCGGGGTACACTGAAGCTTTCTTT
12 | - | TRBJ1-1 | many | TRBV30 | CAWQGTNTEAFF | TGTGCCTGGCAGGGGACTAACACTGAAGCTTTCTTT
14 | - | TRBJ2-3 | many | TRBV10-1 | CASSEGLVDDTQYF | TGCGCCAGCAGTGAGGGTCTTGTCGACGATACGCAGTATTTT
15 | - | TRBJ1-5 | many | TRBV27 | CASSLFGMSNQPQHF | TGTGCCAGCAGTTTATTTGGAATGAGCAATCAGCCCCAGCATTTT
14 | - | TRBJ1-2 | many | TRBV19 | CASRAWTTDYGYTF | TGTGCCAGTAGGGCGTGGACGACAGACTATGGCTACACCTTC
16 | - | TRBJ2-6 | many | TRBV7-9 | CASSPGARAGANVLTF | TGCGCCAGCAGTCCGGGTGCGCGGGCTGGGGCCAACGTCCTGACTTTC
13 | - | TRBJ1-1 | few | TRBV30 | CAWSPRVNTEAFF | TGTGCCTGGAGTCCCAGGGTGAACACTGAAGCTTTCTTT
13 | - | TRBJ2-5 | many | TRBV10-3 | CAISDPGRETQYF | TGTGCCATCAGTGACCCGGGGAGAGAGACCCAGTACTTC
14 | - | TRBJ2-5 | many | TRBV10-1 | CASSEPGVEETQYF | TGCGCCAGCAGTGAACCGGGAGTGGAAGAGACCCAGTACTTC
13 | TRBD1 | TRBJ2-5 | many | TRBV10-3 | CAISVTGEETQYF | TGTGCCATCAGTGTTACAGGGGAGGAGACCCAGTACTTC
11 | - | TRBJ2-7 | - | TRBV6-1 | CASKSGYEQYF | TGTGCCAGCAAGTCCGGGTACGAGCAGTACTTC